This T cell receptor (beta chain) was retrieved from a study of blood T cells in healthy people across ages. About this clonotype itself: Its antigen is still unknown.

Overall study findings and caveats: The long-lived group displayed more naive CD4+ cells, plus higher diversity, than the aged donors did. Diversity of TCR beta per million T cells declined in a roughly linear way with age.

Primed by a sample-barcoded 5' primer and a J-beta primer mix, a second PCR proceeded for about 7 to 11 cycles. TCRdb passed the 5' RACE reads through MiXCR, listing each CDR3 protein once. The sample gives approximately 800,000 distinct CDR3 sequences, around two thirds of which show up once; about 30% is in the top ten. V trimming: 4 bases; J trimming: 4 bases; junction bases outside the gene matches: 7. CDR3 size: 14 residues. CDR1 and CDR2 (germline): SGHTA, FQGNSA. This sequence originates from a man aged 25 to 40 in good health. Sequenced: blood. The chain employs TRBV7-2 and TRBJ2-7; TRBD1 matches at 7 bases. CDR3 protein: CASSYPGTDYEQYF. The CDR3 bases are TGTGCCAGCAGCTATCCCGGGACAGATTACGAGCAGTACTTC. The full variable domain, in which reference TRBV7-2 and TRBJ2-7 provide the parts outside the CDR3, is GAGVSQSPSNKVTEKGKDVELRCDPISGHTALYWYRQSLGQGLEFLIYFQGNSAPDKSGLPSDRFSAERTGGSVSTLTIQRTQQEDSAVYLCASSYPGTDYEQYFGPGTRLTVT.